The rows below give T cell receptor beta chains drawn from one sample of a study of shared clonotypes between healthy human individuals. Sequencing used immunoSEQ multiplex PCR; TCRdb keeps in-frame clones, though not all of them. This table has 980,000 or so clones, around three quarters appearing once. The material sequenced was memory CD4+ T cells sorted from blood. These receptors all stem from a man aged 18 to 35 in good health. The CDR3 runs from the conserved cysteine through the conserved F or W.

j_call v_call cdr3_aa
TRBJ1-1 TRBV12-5 CVSGPQRENTEAFF
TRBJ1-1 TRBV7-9 CASSPDGYTEAFF
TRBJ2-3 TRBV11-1 CASSLGPTGGSTDTQYF
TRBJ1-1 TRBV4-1 CASSQGEARGTEAFF
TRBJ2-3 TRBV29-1 CSTQGGPRGTDTQYF
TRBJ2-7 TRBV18 CASSPDISYEQYF
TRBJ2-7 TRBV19 CASRLAPTGTYEQYF
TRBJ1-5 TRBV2 CASSERSSNQPQHF
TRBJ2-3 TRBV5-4 CASSPPGGGTDTQYF
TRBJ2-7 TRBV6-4 CASRTGLLSSYEQYF
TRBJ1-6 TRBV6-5 CASSPTGGSPLHF
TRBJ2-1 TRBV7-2 CASSKDGAYRGYNEQFF
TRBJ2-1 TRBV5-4 CASSLAGQPSYNEQFF
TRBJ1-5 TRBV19 CASSIGGHSYSNQPQHF
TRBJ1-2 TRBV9 CASSALRGTYGYTF
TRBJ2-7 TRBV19 CASSMKGTRDYEQYF
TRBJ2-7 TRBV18 CASSPPEGWAQYF
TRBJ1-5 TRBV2 CASREQGGSNQPQHF
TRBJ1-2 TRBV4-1 CASSLSGTGANYGYTF
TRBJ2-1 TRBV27 CASSSTRRNEQFF
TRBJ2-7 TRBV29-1 CSVGLAGGPYEQYF
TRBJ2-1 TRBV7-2 CASSLDRDSYNEQFF
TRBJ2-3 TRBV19 CASSIGRDTQYF
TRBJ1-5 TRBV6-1 CASSNRGNQPQHF
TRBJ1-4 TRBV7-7 CASSLLTRGPTIILLNEKLFF
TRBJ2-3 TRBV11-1 CASSLAWGGTDTQYF
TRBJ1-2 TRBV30 CAWSAQKAVYGYTF
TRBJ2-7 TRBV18 CASSPPLASGTEQYF
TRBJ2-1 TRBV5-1 CASSSGQSSYNEQFF
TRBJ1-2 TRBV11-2 CASSLDLVSEHGYTF
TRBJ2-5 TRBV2 CASSEGGPKETQYF
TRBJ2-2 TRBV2 CASSESATGELFF
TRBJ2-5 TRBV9 CASSVAVGGGGQETQYF
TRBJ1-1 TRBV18 CASSPRDRGQPNTEAFF
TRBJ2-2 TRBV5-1 CASSLGGTSNTGELFF
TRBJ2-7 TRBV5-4 CASRAGTQSYEQYF
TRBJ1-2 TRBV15 CATSRGRDGHNFYGYTF
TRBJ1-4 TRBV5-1 CASSPTVFNEKLFF
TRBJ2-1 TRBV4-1 CASSQSTSGGDNEQFF
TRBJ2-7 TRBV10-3 CAINRDRGYEQYF
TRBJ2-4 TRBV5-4 CASGDRGKNIQYF
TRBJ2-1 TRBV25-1 CASSWGSNEQFF
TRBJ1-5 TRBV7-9 CASSLSGLSNQPQHF
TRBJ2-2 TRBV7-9 CASNTGGQFGELFF
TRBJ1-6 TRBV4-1 CASSQDRAGYSPLHF
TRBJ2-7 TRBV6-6 CASGGTAFTYEQYF
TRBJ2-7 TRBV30 CAWRFPPESLAGAYEQYF
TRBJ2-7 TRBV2 CASSPDRLSYEQYF